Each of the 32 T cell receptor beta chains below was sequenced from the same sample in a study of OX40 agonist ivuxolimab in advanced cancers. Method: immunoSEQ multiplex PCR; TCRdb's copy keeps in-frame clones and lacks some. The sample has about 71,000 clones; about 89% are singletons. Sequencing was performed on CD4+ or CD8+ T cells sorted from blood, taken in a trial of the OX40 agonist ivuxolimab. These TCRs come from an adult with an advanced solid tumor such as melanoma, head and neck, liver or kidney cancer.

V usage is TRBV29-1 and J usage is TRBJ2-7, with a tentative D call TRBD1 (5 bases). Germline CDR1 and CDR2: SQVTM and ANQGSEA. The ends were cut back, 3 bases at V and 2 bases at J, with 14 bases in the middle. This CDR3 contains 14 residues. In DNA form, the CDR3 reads TGCAGCGTTGACATGGGGCAGGACCCCTACGAGCAGTACTTC. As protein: CSVDMGQDPYEQYF.

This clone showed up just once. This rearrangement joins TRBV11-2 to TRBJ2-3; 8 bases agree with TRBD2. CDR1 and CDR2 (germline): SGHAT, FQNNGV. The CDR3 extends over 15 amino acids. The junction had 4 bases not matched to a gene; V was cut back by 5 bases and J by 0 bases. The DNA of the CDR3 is TGTGCCAGCAGCCGTAGCGGGGTTAGCACAGATACGCAGTATTTT. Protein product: CASSRSGVSTDTQYF.

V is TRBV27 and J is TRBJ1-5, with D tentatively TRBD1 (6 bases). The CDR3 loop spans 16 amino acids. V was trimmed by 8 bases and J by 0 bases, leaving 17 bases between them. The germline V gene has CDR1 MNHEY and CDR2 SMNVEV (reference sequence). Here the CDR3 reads CASGPAWGASNQPQHF. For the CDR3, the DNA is TGTGCCAGCGGGCCCGCTTGGGGGGCTAGCAATCAGCCCCAGCATTTT.

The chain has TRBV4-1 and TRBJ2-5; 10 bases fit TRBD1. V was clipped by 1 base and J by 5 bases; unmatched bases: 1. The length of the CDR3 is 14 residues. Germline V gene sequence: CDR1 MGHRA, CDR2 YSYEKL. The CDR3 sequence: CASSQGGQGETQYF. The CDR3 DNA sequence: TGCGCCAGCAGCCAAGGGGGACAGGGGGAGACCCAGTACTTC.

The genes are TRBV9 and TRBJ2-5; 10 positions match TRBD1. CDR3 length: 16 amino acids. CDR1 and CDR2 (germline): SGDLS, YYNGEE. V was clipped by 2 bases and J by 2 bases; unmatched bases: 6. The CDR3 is CASSVRGDRGQETQYF. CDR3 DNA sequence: TGTGCCAGCAGCGTGAGAGGGGACAGGGGACAAGAGACCCAGTACTTC.

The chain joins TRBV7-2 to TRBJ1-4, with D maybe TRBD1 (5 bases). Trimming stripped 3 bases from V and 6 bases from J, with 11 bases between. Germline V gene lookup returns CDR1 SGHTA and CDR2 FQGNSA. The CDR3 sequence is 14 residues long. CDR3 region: CASSFFQGDEKLFF. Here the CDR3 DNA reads TGTGCCAGCAGCTTCTTTCAGGGCGATGAAAAACTGTTTTTT.

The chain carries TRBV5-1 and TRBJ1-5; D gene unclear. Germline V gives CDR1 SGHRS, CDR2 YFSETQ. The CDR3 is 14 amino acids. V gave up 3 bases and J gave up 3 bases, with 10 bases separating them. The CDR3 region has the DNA TGCGCCAGCAGCTCTGACGGGTACAATCAGCCCCAGCATTTT. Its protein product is CASSSDGYNQPQHF.

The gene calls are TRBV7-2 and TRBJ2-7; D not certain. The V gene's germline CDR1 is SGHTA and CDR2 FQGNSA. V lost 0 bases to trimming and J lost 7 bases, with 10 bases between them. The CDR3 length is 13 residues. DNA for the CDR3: TGTGCCAGCAGCTTAGCCGGCGGTGGAGAGCAGTACTTC. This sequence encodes CASSLAGGGEQYF.

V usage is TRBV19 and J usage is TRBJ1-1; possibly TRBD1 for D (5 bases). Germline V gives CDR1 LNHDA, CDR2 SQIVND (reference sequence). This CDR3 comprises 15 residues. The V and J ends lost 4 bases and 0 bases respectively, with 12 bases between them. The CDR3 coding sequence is TGTGCCAGTAGTAACCGGGACGGGATGAACACTGAAGCTTTCTTT. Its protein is CASSNRDGMNTEAFF.

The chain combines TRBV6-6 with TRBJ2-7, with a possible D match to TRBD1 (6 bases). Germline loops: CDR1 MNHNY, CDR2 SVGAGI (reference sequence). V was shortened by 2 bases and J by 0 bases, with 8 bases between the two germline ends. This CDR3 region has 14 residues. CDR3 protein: CASSYQGSSYEQYF. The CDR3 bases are TGTGCCAGCAGTTACCAGGGGAGCTCCTACGAGCAGTACTTC.

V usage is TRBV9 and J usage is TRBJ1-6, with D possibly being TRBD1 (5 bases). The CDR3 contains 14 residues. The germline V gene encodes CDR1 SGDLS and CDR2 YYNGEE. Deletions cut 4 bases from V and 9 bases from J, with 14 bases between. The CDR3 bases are TGTGCCAGCAGCCCCGAGGGGCTGGGTTCACCCCTCCACTTT. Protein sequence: CASSPEGLGSPLHF. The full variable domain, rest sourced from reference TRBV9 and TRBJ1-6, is DSGVTQTPKHLITATGQRVTLRCSPRSGDLSVYWYQQSLDQGLQFLIQYYNGEERAKGNILERFSAQQFPDLHSELNLSSLELGDSALYFCASSPEGLGSPLHFGNGTRLTVT.

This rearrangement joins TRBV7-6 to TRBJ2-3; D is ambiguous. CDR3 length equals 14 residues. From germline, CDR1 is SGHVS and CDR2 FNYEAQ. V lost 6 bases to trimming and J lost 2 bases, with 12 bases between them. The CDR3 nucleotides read TGTGCCAGCAGTCACGACTCTGACACAGATACGCAGTATTTT. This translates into CASSHDSDTDTQYF. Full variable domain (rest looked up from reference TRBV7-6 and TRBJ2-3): GAGVSQSPRYKVTKRGQDVALRCDPISGHVSLYWYRQALGQGPEFLTYFNYEAQQDKSGLPNDRFSAERPEGSISTLTIQRTEQRDSAMYRCASSHDSDTDTQYFGPGTRLTVL.

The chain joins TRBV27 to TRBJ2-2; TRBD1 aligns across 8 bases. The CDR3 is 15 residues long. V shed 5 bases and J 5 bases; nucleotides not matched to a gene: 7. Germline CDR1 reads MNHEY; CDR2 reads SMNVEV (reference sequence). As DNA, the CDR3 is TGTGCCAGCAGTCCCGGGACAGGCGAGACCGGGGAGCTGTTTTTT. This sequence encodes CASSPGTGETGELFF.

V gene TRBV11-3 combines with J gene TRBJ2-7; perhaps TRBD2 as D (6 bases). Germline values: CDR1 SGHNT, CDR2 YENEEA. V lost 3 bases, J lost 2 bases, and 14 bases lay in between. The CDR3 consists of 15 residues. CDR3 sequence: CASSFREDNTYEQYF. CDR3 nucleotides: TGTGCCAGCAGCTTTAGGGAGGACAACACCTACGAGCAGTACTTC.

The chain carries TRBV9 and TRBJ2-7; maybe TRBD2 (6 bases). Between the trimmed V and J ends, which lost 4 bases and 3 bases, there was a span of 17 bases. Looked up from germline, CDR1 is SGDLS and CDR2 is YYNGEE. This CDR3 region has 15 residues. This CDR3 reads CASSPHQEGLYEQYF. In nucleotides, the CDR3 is TGTGCCAGCAGCCCACATCAGGAGGGCCTCTACGAGCAGTACTTC.

DNA for the CDR3: TGTGCCAGCAGCCTCACGAACACCGGGGAGCTGTTTTTT. Translated, it gives CASSLTNTGELFF. The genes are TRBV5-6 and TRBJ2-2; D is unresolved. This CDR3 contains 13 residues. V was clipped by 4 bases and J by 0 bases, with 4 bases between them. The V gene's germline CDR1 is SGHDT and CDR2 YYEEEE.

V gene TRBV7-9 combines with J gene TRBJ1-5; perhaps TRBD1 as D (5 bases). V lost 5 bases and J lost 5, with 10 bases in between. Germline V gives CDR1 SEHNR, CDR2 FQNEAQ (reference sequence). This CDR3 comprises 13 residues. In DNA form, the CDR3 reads TGTGCCAGCAGCCTAGGGGCGGATCAGCCCCAGCATTTT. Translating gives CASSLGADQPQHF.

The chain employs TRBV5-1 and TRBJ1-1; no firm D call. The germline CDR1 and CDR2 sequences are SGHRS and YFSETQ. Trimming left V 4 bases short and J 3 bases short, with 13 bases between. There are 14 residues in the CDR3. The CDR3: CASSLWTGHTEAFF. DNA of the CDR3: TGCGCCAGCAGCCTATGGACCGGCCACACTGAAGCTTTCTTT. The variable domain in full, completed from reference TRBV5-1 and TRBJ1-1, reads KAGVTQTPRYLIKTRGQQVTLSCSPISGHRSVSWYQQTPGQGLQFLFEYFSETQRNKGNFPGRFSGRQFSNSRSEMNVSTLELGDSALYLCASSLWTGHTEAFFGQGTRLTVV.

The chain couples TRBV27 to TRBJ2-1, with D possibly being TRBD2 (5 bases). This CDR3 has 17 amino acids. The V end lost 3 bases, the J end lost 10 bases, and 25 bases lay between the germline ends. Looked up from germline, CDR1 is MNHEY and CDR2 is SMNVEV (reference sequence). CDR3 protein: CASSFSISPSVTGEQFF. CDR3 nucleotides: TGTGCCAGCAGTTTCTCCATCTCCCCATCGGTTACGGGGGAGCAGTTCTTC.

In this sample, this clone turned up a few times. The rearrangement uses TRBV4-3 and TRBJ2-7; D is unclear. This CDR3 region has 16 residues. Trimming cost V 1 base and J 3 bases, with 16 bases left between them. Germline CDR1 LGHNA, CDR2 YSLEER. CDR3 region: CASSQVYSQTYYEQYF. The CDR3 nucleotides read TGCGCCAGCAGCCAAGTATACAGCCAAACCTACTACGAGCAGTACTTC.

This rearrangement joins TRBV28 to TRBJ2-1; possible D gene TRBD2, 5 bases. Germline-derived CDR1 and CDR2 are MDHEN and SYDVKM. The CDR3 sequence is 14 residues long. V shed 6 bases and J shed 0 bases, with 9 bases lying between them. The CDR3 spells CASRTTFSYNEQFF. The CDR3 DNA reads TGTGCCAGCAGGACTACTTTCTCCTACAATGAGCAGTTCTTC.

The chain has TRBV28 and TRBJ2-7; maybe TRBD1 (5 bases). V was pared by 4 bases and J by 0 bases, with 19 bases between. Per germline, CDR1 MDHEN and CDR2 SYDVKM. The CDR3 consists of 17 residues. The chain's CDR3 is CASSSQKETANSYEQYF. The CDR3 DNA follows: TGTGCCAGCAGTTCGCAGAAAGAGACAGCAAACTCCTACGAGCAGTACTTC.

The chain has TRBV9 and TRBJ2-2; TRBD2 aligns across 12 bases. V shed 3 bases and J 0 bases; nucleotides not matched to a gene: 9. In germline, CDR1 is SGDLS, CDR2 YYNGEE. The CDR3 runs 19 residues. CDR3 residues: CASSGSSGRARANTGELFF. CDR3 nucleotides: TGTGCCAGCAGCGGATCTAGCGGGAGGGCCCGAGCGAACACCGGGGAGCTGTTTTTT. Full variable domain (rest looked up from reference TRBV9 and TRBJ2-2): DSGVTQTPKHLITATGQRVTLRCSPRSGDLSVYWYQQSLDQGLQFLIQYYNGEERAKGNILERFSAQQFPDLHSELNLSSLELGDSALYFCASSGSSGRARANTGELFFGEGSRLTVL.

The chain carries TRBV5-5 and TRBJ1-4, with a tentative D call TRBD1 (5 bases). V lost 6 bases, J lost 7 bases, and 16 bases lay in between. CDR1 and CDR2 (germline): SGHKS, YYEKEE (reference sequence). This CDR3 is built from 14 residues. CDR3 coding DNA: TGTGCCAGCAACCCCCCCGGGGCCGGTGAAAAACTGTTTTTT. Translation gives CASNPPGAGEKLFF.

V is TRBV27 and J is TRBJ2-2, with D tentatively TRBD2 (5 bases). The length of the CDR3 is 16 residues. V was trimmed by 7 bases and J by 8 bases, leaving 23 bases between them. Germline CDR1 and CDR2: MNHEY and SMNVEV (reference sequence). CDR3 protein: CASIPMYSGIRGELFF. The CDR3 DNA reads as TGTGCCAGCATCCCTATGTACTCCGGGATTAGGGGGGAGCTGTTTTTT.

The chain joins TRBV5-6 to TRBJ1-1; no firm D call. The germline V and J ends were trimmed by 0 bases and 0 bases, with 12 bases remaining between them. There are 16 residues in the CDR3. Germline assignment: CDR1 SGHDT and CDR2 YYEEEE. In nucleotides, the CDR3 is TGTGCCAGCAGCTTGGTTACACACAGCATGAACACTGAAGCTTTCTTT. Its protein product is CASSLVTHSMNTEAFF.

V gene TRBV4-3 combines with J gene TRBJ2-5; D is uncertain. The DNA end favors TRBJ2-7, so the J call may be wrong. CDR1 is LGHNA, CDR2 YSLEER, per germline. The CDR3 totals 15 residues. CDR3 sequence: CASSQEDLSSYEQYF. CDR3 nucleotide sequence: TGCGCCAGCAGCCAAGAGGATCTTAGCTCCTACGAGCAGTACTTC.

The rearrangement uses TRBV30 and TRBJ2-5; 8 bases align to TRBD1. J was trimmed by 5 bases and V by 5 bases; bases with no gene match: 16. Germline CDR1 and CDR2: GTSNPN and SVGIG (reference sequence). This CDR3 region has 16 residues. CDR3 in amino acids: CAWAGQGPGLMETQYF. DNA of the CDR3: TGTGCCTGGGCAGGACAGGGACCCGGTTTGATGGAGACCCAGTACTTC. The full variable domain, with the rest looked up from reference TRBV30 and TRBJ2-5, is SQTIHQWPATLVQPVGSPLSLECTVEGTSNPNLYWYRQAAGRGLQLLFYSVGIGQISSEVPQNLSASRPQDRQFILSSKKLLLSDSGFYLCAWAGQGPGLMETQYFGPGTRLLVL.

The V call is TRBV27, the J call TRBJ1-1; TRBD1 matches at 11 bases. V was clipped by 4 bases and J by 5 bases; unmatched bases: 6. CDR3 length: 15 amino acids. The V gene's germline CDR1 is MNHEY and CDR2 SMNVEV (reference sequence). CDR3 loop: CASSYGDRGSTEAFF. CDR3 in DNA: TGTGCCAGCAGTTATGGGGACAGGGGGTCTACTGAAGCTTTCTTT.

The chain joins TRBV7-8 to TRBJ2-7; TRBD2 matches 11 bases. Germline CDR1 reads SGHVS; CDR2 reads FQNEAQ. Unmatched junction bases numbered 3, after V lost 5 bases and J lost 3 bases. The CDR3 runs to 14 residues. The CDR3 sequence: CASSTGTSGYEQYF. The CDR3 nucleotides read TGTGCCAGCAGCACGGGGACTAGCGGCTACGAGCAGTACTTC.

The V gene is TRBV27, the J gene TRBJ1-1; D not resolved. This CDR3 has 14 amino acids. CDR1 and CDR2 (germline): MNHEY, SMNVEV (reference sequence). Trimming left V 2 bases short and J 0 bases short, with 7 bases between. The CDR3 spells CASSLRALNTEAFF. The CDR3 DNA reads TGTGCCAGCAGTTTAAGGGCTTTGAACACTGAAGCTTTCTTT.

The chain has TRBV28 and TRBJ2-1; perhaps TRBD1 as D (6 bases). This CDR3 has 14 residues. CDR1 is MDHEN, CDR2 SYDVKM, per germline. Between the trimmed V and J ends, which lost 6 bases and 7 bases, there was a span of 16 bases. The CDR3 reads CASSRGGEGNEQFF. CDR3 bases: TGTGCCAGCAGCAGGGGTGGAGAGGGTAATGAGCAGTTCTTC.